This T cell receptor beta chain stems from a study of regulatory T cells in long-lasting Graves disease. Stated time point: newly diagnosed GD, antithyroid drugs for less than 3 months. After RNA was extracted from PBMCs, the TCR library was made from it. Arm-PCR of CDR3 regions and iRepertoire HTBI primers were used to build TCR beta libraries. TCRdb analysed the multiplex PCR reads with MiXCR anew, one entry per CDR3 protein. There are 550,000 to 650,000 distinct CDR3 sequences in the sample; 15% to 20% occur only once, and 12% lies in the top ten. This clonotype appeared a few times. The same sample was also studied in work on T cells in Graves' hyperthyroidism and ophthalmopathy.

Sequences were derived from peripheral blood mononuclear cells (PBMCs), sampled at new diagnosis, from a patient treated with antithyroid drugs. The clonotype was recovered from a man in his late teens or twenties with Graves disease.

The CDR3: CASSNSRKFTDTQYF. Written as DNA, the CDR3 is TGTGCCAGCAGCAACAGCAGGAAATTCACAGATACGCAGTATTTT. The V and J genes are TRBV5-6 and TRBJ2-3; D unclear. V was shortened by 4 bases and J by 2 bases, with 14 bases between the two germline ends. Germline loops: CDR1 SGHDT, CDR2 YYEEEE. This CDR3 region has 15 residues. Variable domain in full (rest from reference TRBV5-6 and TRBJ2-3): DAGVTQSPTHLIKTRGQQVTLRCSPKSGHDTVSWYQQALGQGPQFIFQYYEEEERQRGNFPDRFSGHQFPNYSSELNVNALLLGDSALYLCASSNSRKFTDTQYFGPGTRLTVL.